This T cell receptor beta chain was recorded in a study of blood T cell repertoires in COVID-19. Background on the study: T cells, B-cell-depleted T cells, or PBMCs supplied cDNA or gDNA.

Per the study methods: Nucleated cell counts were estimated from reference gene primer amplification. Method: immunoSEQ multiplex PCR; TCRdb's copy keeps in-frame clones and lacks some. V, J and clone size were drawn from that table, and D and trimming were deduced from the DNA. The table has some 150,000 clones, more than 70% seen once. CDR1 MNHEY and CDR2 SVGAGI come from the germline V gene. The CDR3 covers 14 residues. The J segment lost 3 bases and the V segment lost 5 bases, leaving 6 bases of the junction unmatched. The material sequenced was peripheral blood. The receptor was derived from a man aged 60 to 75 with active or convalescent COVID-19. The chain has TRBV6-5 and TRBJ2-7; 8 bases agree with TRBD2. This CDR3 is CASSQIAGNYEQYF. DNA of the CDR3: TGTGCCAGCAGTCAAATAGCGGGAAACTACGAGCAGTACTTC.